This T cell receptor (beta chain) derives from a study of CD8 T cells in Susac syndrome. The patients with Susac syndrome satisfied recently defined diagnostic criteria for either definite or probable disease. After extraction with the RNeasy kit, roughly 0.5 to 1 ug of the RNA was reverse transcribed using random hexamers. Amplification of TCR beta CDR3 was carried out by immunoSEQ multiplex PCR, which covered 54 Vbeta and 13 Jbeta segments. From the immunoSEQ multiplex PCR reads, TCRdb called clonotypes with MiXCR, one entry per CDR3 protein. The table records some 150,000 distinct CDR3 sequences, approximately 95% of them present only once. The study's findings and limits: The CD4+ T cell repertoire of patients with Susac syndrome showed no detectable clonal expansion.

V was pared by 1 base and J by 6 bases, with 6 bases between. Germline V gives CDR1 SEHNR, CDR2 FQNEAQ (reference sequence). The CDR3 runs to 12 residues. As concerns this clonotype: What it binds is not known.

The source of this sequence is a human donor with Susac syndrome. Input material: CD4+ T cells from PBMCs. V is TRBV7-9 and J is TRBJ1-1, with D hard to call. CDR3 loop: CASSLGLAEAFF. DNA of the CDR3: TGTGCCAGCAGCTTAGGTCTAGCTGAAGCTTTCTTT.